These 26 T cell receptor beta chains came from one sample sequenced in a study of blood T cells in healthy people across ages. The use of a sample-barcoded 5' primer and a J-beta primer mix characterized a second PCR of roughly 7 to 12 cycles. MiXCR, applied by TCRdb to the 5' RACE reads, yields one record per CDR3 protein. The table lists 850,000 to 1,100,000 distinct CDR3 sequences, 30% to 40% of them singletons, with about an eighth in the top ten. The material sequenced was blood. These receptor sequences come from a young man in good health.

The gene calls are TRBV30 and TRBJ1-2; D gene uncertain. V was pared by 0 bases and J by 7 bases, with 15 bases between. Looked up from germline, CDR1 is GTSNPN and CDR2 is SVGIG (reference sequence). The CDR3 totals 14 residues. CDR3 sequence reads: CAWSVFWTPGGYTF. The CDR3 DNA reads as TGTGCCTGGAGTGTATTCTGGACCCCAGGTGGCTACACCTTC.

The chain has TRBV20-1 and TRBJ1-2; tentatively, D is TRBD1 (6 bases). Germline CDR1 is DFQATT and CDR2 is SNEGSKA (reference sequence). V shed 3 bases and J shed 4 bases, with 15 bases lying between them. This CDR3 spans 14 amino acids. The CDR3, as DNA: TGCAGTGCTAGCCCCCGGGGGCGCGGCTATGGCTACACCTTC. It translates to CSASPRGRGYGYTF.

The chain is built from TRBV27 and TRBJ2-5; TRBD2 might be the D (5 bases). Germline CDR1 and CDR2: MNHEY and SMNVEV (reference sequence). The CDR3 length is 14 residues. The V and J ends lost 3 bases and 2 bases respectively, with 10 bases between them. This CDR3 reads CASSFEGGQETQYF. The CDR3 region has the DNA TGTGCCAGCAGTTTTGAGGGTGGTCAAGAGACCCAGTACTTC.

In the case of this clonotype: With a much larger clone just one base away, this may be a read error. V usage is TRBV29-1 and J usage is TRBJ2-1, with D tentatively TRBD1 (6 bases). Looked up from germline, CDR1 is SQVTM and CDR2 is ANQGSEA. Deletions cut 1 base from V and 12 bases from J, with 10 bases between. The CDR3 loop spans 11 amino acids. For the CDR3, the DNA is TGCAGCGTTGAAGCAGGGGATGGGCAGTTCTTC. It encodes CSVEAGDGQFF.

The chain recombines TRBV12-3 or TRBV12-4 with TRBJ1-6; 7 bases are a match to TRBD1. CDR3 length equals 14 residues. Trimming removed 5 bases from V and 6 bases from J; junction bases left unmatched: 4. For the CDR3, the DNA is TGTGCCAGCAGTCCGGGACAGATTAATTCACCCCTCCACTTT. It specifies CASSPGQINSPLHF.

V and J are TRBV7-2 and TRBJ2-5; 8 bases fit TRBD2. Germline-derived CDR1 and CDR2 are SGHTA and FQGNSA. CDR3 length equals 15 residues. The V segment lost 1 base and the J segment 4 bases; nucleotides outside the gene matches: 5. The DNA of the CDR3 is TGTGCCAGCAGCTTAGGCGGGGGGCCCCGAGAGACCCAGTACTTC. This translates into CASSLGGGPRETQYF.

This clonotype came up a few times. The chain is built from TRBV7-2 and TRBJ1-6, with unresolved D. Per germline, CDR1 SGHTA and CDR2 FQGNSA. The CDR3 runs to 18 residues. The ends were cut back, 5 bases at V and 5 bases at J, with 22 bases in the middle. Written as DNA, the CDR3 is TGTGCCAGCAGCACACCCCTCGAGTCCCAAGAAAATAATTCACCCCTCCACTTT. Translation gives CASSTPLESQENNSPLHF.

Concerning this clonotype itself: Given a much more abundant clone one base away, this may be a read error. The CDR3 loop is CSARGVARYNEQYF. The CDR3 coding sequence is TGCAGTGCCCGGGGAGTAGCGCGATACAATGAGCAGTACTTC. J is TRBJ2-7 and V is TRBV20-1; D possibly corresponds to TRBD2 (5 bases). This CDR3 has 14 amino acids. V shed 6 bases and J shed 7 bases, with 22 bases lying between them. The germline CDR1 and CDR2 sequences are DFQATT and SNEGSKA (reference sequence).

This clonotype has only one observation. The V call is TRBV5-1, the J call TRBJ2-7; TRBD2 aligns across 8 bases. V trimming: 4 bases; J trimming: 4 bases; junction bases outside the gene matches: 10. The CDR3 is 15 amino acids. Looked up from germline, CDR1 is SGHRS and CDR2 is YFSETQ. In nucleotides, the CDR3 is TGCGCCAGCAGCACCGGGGGGGCCGTTAGATACGAGCAGTACTTC. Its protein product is CASSTGGAVRYEQYF.

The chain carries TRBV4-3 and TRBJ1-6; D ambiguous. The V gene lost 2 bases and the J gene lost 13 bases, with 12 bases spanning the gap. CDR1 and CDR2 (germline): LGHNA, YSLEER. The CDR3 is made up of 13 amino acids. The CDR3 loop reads CASSQNWGSPLHF. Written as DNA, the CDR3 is TGCGCCAGCAGCCAAAATTGGGGTTCGCCCCTCCACTTT.

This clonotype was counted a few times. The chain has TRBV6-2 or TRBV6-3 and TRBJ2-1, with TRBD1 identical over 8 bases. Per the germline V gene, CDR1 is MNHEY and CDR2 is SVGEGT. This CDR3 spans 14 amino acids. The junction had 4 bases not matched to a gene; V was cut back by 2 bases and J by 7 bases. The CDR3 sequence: CASSYTDRANEQFF. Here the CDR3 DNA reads TGTGCCAGCAGTTACACGGACAGGGCTAATGAGCAGTTCTTC.

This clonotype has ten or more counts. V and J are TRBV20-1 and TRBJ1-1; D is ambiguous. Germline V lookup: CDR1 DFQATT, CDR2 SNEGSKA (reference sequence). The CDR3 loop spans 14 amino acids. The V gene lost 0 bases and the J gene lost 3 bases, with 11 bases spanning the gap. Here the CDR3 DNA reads TGCAGTGCTAGAGAACCAGGAAAGGACACTGAAGCTTTCTTT. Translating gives CSAREPGKDTEAFF.

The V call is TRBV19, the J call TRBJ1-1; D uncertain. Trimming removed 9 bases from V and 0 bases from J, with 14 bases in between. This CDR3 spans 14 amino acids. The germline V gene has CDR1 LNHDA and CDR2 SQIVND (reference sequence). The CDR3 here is CASYSDAVNTEAFF. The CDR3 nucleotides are TGTGCCAGCTACTCCGACGCCGTGAACACTGAAGCTTTCTTT. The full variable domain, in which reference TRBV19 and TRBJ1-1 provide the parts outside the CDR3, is DGGITQSPKYLFRKEGQNVTLSCEQNLNHDAMYWYRQDPGQGLRLIYYSQIVNDFQKGDIAEGYSVSREKKESFPLTVTSAQKNPTAFYLCASYSDAVNTEAFFGQGTRLTVV.

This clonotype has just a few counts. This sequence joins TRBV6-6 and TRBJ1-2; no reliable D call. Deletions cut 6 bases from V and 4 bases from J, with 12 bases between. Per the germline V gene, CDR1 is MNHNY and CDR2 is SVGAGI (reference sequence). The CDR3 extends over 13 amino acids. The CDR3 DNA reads TGTGCCAGCAGCCAAGACGACTCCTATGGCTACACCTTC. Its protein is CASSQDDSYGYTF.

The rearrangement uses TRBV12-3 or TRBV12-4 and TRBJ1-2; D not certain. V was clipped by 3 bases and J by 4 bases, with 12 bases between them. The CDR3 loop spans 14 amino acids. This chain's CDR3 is CASSFRREGYGYTF. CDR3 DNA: TGTGCCAGCAGTTTTCGGAGGGAGGGCTATGGCTACACCTTC.

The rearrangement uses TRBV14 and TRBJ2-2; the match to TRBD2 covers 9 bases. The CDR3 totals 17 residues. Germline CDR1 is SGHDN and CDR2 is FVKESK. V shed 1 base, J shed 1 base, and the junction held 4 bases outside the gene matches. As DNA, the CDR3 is TGTGCCAGCAGCCAAGTTAGCGGGGGCCGGAACACCGGGGAGCTGTTTTTT. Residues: CASSQVSGGRNTGELFF. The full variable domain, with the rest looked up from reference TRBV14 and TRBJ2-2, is EAGVTQFPSHSVIEKGQTVTLRCDPISGHDNLYWYRRVMGKEIKFLLHFVKESKQDESGMPNNRFLAERTGGTYSTLKVQPAELEDSGVYFCASSQVSGGRNTGELFFGEGSRLTVL.

The CDR3 nucleotides read TGTGCCAGCAGCTTTCGAAAGGGGACTAGCGGGCGGGATGAGCAGTTCTTC. Its protein product is CASSFRKGTSGRDEQFF. This chain connects TRBV5-4 to TRBJ2-1, with 12 bases fitting TRBD2. The CDR3 loop spans 17 amino acids. V lost 2 bases, J lost 8 bases, and 11 bases stayed unmatched. The germline V gene encodes CDR1 SGHNT and CDR2 YYREEE (reference sequence).

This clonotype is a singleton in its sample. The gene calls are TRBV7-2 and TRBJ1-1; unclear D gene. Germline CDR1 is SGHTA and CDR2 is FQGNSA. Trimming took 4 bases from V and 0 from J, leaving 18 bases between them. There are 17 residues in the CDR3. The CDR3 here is CASSSPGGPVLNTEAFF. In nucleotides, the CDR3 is TGTGCCAGCAGCTCCCCAGGAGGGCCGGTCTTGAACACTGAAGCTTTCTTT.

CDR3 protein: CASSLGSQPEAFF. In DNA, the CDR3 is TGTGCCAGCAGCTTGGGCAGTCAGCCTGAAGCTTTCTTT. The chain joins TRBV5-6 to TRBJ1-1; no reliable D call. This CDR3 has 13 residues. V lost 0 bases and J lost 6, with 9 bases in between. Germline V gene data show CDR1 as SGHDT and CDR2 as YYEEEE.

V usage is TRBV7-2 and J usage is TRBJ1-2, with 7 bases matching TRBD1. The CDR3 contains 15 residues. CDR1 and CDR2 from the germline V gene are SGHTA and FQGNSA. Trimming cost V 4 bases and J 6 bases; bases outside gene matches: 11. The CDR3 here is CASSCETRDSDGYTF. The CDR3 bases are TGTGCCAGCAGCTGCGAAACCCGGGACAGTGATGGCTACACCTTC.

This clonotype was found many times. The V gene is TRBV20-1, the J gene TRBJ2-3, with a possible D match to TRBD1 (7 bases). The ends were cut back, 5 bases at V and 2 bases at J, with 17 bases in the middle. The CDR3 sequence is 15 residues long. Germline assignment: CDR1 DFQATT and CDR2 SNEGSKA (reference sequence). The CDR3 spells CSAWRGQIFTDTQYF. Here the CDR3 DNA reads TGCAGTGCTTGGAGGGGACAGATCTTCACAGATACGCAGTATTTT.

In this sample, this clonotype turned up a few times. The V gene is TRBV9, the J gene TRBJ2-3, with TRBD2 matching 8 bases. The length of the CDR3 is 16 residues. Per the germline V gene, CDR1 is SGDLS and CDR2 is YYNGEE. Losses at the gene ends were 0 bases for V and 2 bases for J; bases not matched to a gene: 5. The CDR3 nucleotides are TGTGCCAGCAGCGTAGGGACTAGCCGGAACACAGATACGCAGTATTTT. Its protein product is CASSVGTSRNTDTQYF.

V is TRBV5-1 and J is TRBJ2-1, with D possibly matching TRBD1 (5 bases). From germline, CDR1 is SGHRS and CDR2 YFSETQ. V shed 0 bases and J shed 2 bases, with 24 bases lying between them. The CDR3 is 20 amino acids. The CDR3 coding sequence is TGCGCCAGCAGCTTGGTAAGGGCAGGGAATCAACCTTTAGCCTACAATGAGCAGTTCTTC. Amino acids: CASSLVRAGNQPLAYNEQFF.

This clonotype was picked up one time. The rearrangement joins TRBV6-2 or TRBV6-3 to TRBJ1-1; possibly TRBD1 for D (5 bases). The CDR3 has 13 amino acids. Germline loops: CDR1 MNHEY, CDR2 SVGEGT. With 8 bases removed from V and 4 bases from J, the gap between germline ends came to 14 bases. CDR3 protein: CASGQGSRTEAFF. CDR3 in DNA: TGTGCCAGCGGCCAGGGTTCGCGCACTGAAGCTTTCTTT.

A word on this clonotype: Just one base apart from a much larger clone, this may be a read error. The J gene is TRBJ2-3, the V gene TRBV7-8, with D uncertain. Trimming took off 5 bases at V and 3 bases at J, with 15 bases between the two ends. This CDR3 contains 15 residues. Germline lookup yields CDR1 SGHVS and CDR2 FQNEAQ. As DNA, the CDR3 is TGTGCCAGCAGCGTAGTCTGGGCCCTAACAGATACGCAGTATTTT. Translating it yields CASSVVWALTDTQYF. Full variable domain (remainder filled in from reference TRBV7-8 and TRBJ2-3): GAGVSQSPRYKVAKRGQDVALRCDPISGHVSLFWYQQALGQGPEFLTYFQNEAQLDKSGLPSDRFFAERPEGSVSTLKIQRTQQEDSAVYLCASSVVWALTDTQYFGPGTRLTVL.

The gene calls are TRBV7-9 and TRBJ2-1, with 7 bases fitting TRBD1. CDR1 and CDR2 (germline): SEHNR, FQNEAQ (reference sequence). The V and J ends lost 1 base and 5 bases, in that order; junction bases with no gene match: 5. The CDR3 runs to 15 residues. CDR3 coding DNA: TGTGCCAGCAGCTTAGTTGGACAGGTGGACAATGAGCAGTTCTTC. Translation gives CASSLVGQVDNEQFF. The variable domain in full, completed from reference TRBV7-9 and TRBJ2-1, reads DTGVSQNPRHKITKRGQNVTFRCDPISEHNRLYWYRQTLGQGPEFLTYFQNEAQLEKSRLLSDRFSAERPKGSFSTLEIQRTEQGDSAMYLCASSLVGQVDNEQFFGPGTRLTVL.